These 20 T cell receptor beta chains were sequenced from one sample in a study of STAT3 mutations in large granular lymphocyte leukemia. General observations from the study: Every T-LGLL patient had at least one immunodominant TCRbeta clonotype.

These receptors are not linked to any known antigen. TCRdb's table, derived via immunoSEQ multiplex PCR, lists solely in-frame clones and lacks some. The sample lists around 13,000 clones; about 85% were seen once. Sequences were obtained from peripheral blood mononuclear cells. These receptors were taken from a man in his 60s with T-cell large granular lymphocyte leukemia. Some clones in this sample may be carry-over from other donors' samples.

The rearrangement joins TRBV11-3 to TRBJ2-1, with 10 bases matching TRBD2. Germline assignment: CDR1 SGHNT and CDR2 YENEEA. After removal of 5 bases from V and 4 bases from J, the junction contained 5 bases not matched to a gene. The CDR3 spans 15 residues. The CDR3 region has the DNA TGTGCCAGCAGCCCAAGCGGGGGGGGATACAATGAGCAGTTCTTC. This codes for CASSPSGGGYNEQFF.

The chain carries TRBV5-4 and TRBJ2-2, with D tentatively TRBD2 (5 bases). The V end was cut by 1 base, the J end by 6 bases, with 19 bases between. There are 17 residues in the CDR3. CDR1 and CDR2 (germline): SGHNT, YYREEE (reference sequence). The CDR3 here is CASSLRLASQWAGELFF. CDR3 nucleotides: TGTGCCAGCAGCTTGAGGCTAGCTTCGCAATGGGCCGGGGAGCTGTTTTTT.

The chain couples TRBV27 to TRBJ2-7, with no clear D. From germline, CDR1 is MNHEY and CDR2 SMNVEV (reference sequence). This CDR3 has 16 residues. The V end was cut by 5 bases, the J end by 3 bases, with 20 bases between. The CDR3 DNA reads TGTGCCAGCAGTCCCCAAGTGGCCACAAAGGACTACGAGCAGTACTTC. It encodes CASSPQVATKDYEQYF.

The rearrangement links TRBV10-3 to TRBJ2-3; the D gene is possibly TRBD1 (6 bases). V was cut by 4 bases and J by 0 bases, with 14 bases left in between. The CDR3 loop spans 16 amino acids. Germline V gene sequence: CDR1 ENHRY, CDR2 SYGVKD. The CDR3 region has the DNA TGTGCCATCAGTGCACAGGGCCACTCTAGCACAGATACGCAGTATTTT. Protein product: CAISAQGHSSTDTQYF.

The J gene is TRBJ2-5, the V gene TRBV6-6; D is unclear. Germline assignment: CDR1 MNHNY and CDR2 SVGAGI (reference sequence). Deletions cut 3 bases from V and 5 bases from J, with 13 bases between. This CDR3 region has 14 residues. In nucleotides, the CDR3 is TGTGCCAGCAGTTATGGGCCTCATGCGGAGACCCAGTACTTC. It yields the protein CASSYGPHAETQYF.

This clone was seen a single time. The chain has TRBV6-5 and TRBJ1-2; tentative D call: TRBD1 (5 bases). The CDR3 has 14 residues. The ends were cut back, 4 bases at V and 4 bases at J, with 13 bases in the middle. Germline assignment: CDR1 MNHEY and CDR2 SVGAGI. CDR3 sequence (DNA): TGTGCCAGCAGTTCGAGGGGAGGCAGCTATGGCTACACCTTC. Translation gives CASSSRGGSYGYTF.

The chain links TRBV5-1 to TRBJ2-3; no reliable D call. Trimming took 0 bases from V and 4 from J, leaving 9 bases between them. Germline V lookup: CDR1 SGHRS, CDR2 YFSETQ. The CDR3 totals 14 residues. As DNA, the CDR3 is TGCGCCAGCAGCTTGGGCCGGGCGCCAGATACGCAGTATTTT. It codes for CASSLGRAPDTQYF.

The chain combines TRBV2 with TRBJ2-3, with a tentative D call TRBD1 (5 bases). CDR1 and CDR2 from the germline V gene are SNHLY and FYNNEI. V was shortened by 8 bases and J by 13 bases, with 19 bases between the two germline ends. This CDR3 is 12 amino acids long. The CDR3 loop is CASGQRGLEEYF. For the CDR3, the DNA is TGTGCCAGCGGCCAAAGGGGCCTAGAGGAGTATTTT.

This chain uses TRBV18 with TRBJ2-2; the D is unclear. Per germline, CDR1 KGHSH and CDR2 LQKENI. The CDR3 contains 14 residues. The V and J ends lost 4 bases and 1 base respectively, with 7 bases between them. The CDR3 sequence is CASSQQLNTGELFF. The CDR3 DNA sequence: TGTGCCAGCTCACAACAGCTGAACACCGGGGAGCTGTTTTTT.

A note on this clone: Sequence at one end of the junction differs from germline and may be a read error. The rearrangement links TRBV30 to TRBJ2-1; TRBD2 matches 7 bases. Germline V lookup: CDR1 GTSNPN, CDR2 SVGIG (reference sequence). This CDR3 is 14 amino acids long. The CDR3 loop is CAWSRWEGLNEQFF. The DNA for the CDR3 is TGTGCTTGGAGTCGGTGGGAGGGCCTGAATGAGCAGTTCTTC. Combining the CDR3 with reference TRBV30 and TRBJ2-1 gives the whole variable domain SQTIHQWPATLVQPVGSPLSLECTVEGTSNPNLYWYRQAAGRGLQLLFYSVGIGQISSEVPQNLSASRPQDRQFILSSKKLLLSDSGFYLCAWSRWEGLNEQFFGPGTRLTVL.

V and J are TRBV6-5 and TRBJ2-3; 9 bases are shared with TRBD1. After removal of 8 bases from V and 3 bases from J, the junction contained 9 bases not matched to a gene. There are 15 residues in the CDR3. The V gene's germline CDR1 is MNHEY and CDR2 SVGAGI. CDR3: CASGAPGQGTDTQYF. CDR3 coding DNA: TGTGCCAGCGGAGCGCCGGGACAGGGAACAGATACGCAGTATTTT.

V and J are TRBV27 and TRBJ1-3; maybe TRBD1 (5 bases). The V gene's germline CDR1 is MNHEY and CDR2 SMNVEV (reference sequence). Trimming took off 2 bases at V and 4 bases at J, with 9 bases between the two ends. The length of the CDR3 is 14 residues. CDR3 protein: CASSLRGRGNTIYF. Here the CDR3 DNA reads TGTGCCAGCAGTTTACGGGGGAGAGGAAACACCATATATTTT.

J is TRBJ2-3 and V is TRBV5-4, with D possibly TRBD2 on 5 matching bases. The CDR3 runs to 16 residues. Deletions cut 2 bases from V and 4 bases from J, with 17 bases between. Germline values: CDR1 SGHNT, CDR2 YYREEE (reference sequence). The CDR3 DNA reads TGTGCCAGCAGCTTTCTTACCATCGGGGTGGCAGATACGCAGTATTTT. Translation: CASSFLTIGVADTQYF.

This chain uses TRBV2 with TRBJ2-7, with 11 bases identical to TRBD2. The germline V gene encodes CDR1 SNHLY and CDR2 FYNNEI. The CDR3 runs 14 residues. V gave up 7 bases and J gave up 4 bases; unmatched junction bases: 6. The CDR3 region has the DNA TGTGCCAGCAAGATTAGCGGGAGGGCTTACGAGCAGTACTTC. Translation: CASKISGRAYEQYF.

The chain uses TRBV11-2 and TRBJ2-7; TRBD2 matches 14 bases. Germline V gene lookup returns CDR1 SGHAT and CDR2 FQNNGV. The CDR3 consists of 16 residues. Trimming cost V 2 bases and J 4 bases; bases outside gene matches: 4. In DNA, the CDR3 is TGTGCCAGCAGCTTAAGGACTAGCGGGAGGATTTACGAGCAGTACTTC. Protein: CASSLRTSGRIYEQYF.

The CDR3 coding sequence is TGTGCCTCGAAGGGGGAGAGGAACACTGAAGCTTTCTTT. It translates to CASKGERNTEAFF. The chain has TRBV30 and TRBJ1-1; perhaps TRBD1 as D (6 bases). Trimming removed 7 bases from V and 1 base from J, with 13 bases in between. Germline CDR1 GTSNPN, CDR2 SVGIG (reference sequence). This CDR3 spans 13 amino acids.

The chain employs TRBV5-5 and TRBJ2-2, with D perhaps given as TRBD1 or TRBD2 (6 bases each). The CDR3 extends over 16 amino acids. V was trimmed by 6 bases and J by 2 bases, leaving 17 bases between them. Germline loops: CDR1 SGHKS, CDR2 YYEKEE (reference sequence). CDR3 in amino acids: CASNWGAQQNTGELFF. The CDR3 region has the DNA TGTGCCAGCAATTGGGGGGCCCAGCAAAACACCGGGGAGCTGTTTTTT. Full variable domain (rest looked up from reference TRBV5-5 and TRBJ2-2): DAGVTQSPTHLIKTRGQQVTLRCSPISGHKSVSWYQQVLGQGPQFIFQYYEKEERGRGNFPDRFSARQFPNYSSELNVNALLLGDSALYLCASNWGAQQNTGELFFGEGSRLTVL.

The V and J genes are TRBV29-1 and TRBJ2-1; D unresolved. The germline gives CDR1 SQVTM, CDR2 ANQGSEA. The CDR3 sequence is 10 residues long. V lost 8 bases, J lost 9 bases, and 11 bases lay in between. The CDR3 loop is CSSLSAEQFF. The CDR3 DNA sequence: TGCAGCTCCCTCTCGGCTGAGCAGTTCTTC.

The chain uses TRBV10-3 and TRBJ2-2; tentatively, D is TRBD2 (6 bases). Trimming stripped 10 bases from V and 2 bases from J, with 17 bases between. The V gene's germline CDR1 is ENHRY and CDR2 SYGVKD. This CDR3 region has 15 residues. This CDR3 is CATLPGGANTGELFF. Written as DNA, the CDR3 is TGTGCCACCCTACCAGGAGGGGCAAACACCGGGGAGCTGTTTTTT.

This clone was detected once. This rearrangement joins TRBV5-4 to TRBJ2-7; 9 bases agree with TRBD1. The CDR3 contains 15 residues. Germline loops: CDR1 SGHNT, CDR2 YYREEE (reference sequence). V was pared by 0 bases and J by 3 bases, with 4 bases of the junction left unmatched. This CDR3 is CASSLVGTGYYEQYF. DNA of the CDR3: TGTGCCAGCAGCTTGGTAGGGACAGGGTACTACGAGCAGTACTTC.